This record concerns one TCR beta chain sequence. The data were taken from a study of blood T cell repertoires in COVID-19. Study information: Whether acute or convalescent, the COVID-19 samples came from the United States, Italy and Spain.

Libraries were prepared by immunoSEQ multiplex PCR; TCRdb keeps only in-frame clonotypes and omits some of them. The data show 150,000 to 180,000 clones, approximately 80% seen once. The CDR3 is 16 residues long. Trimming pared 5 bases from V and 3 bases from J, leaving 19 bases between. CDR1 and CDR2 from the germline V gene are LGHNT and FRNRAP. The TCR originated in a woman older than 75 with acute or convalescent COVID-19. Sequenced material: peripheral blood. The chain joins TRBV12-5 to TRBJ1-1; D may be TRBD1 (5 bases). CDR3 sequence reads: CASGAGFDSTYTEAFF. The CDR3 region has the DNA TGTGCTAGTGGTGCGGGGTTTGACAGCACTTACACTGAAGCTTTCTTT.